The 27 T cell receptor beta chains listed next were all sequenced from one sample in a study of blood T cell repertoires in COVID-19. The protocol was immunoSEQ multiplex PCR, while the TCRdb copy is restricted to in-frame clones and leaves out a portion. The profile covers 150,000 to 200,000 clones, with roughly 87% appearing a single time and under 25% taken by the ten largest. The sample was peripheral blood. Source of these receptors: a man in his 60s with active or convalescent COVID-19.

The V and J genes are TRBV5-1 and TRBJ2-3; 7 bases are a match to TRBD1. CDR1 SGHRS and CDR2 YFSETQ come from the germline V gene. The CDR3 sequence is 15 residues long. The V segment lost 7 bases and the J segment 6 bases; nucleotides outside the gene matches: 14. CDR3: CASSYTGTEGDTQYF. CDR3 nucleotides: TGCGCCAGCTCTTACACCGGGACAGAAGGCGATACGCAGTATTTT.

The V and J genes are TRBV15 and TRBJ2-1; D possibly corresponds to TRBD2 (7 bases). CDR1 and CDR2 (germline): LNHNV, YYDKDF (reference sequence). The CDR3 runs to 16 residues. With 7 bases removed from V and 8 bases from J, the gap between germline ends came to 24 bases. This chain's CDR3 is CATTQGGAMGGDEQFF. CDR3 DNA: TGTGCCACCACTCAAGGGGGGGCAATGGGAGGGGATGAGCAGTTCTTC.

The V gene is TRBV15, the J gene TRBJ1-2; a possible D gene is TRBD1 (6 bases). Deletions cut 0 bases from V and 8 bases from J, with 13 bases between. Germline loops: CDR1 LNHNV, CDR2 YYDKDF (reference sequence). The CDR3 spans 14 residues. CDR3 in DNA: TGTGCCACCAGCAGAGATAGACAGGTTAGCGGCTACACCTTC. Protein: CATSRDRQVSGYTF.

The chain has TRBV11-2 and TRBJ2-2; 14 bases fit TRBD2. V shed 5 bases, J shed 13 bases, and the junction held 12 bases outside the gene matches. The CDR3 contains 16 residues. CDR1 is SGHAT and CDR2 is FQNNGV in the germline V gene. CDR3 in amino acids: CASSPTGTSGSAGLFF. DNA of the CDR3: TGTGCCAGCAGCCCCACCGGGACTAGCGGGAGTGCGGGGCTGTTTTTT.

V and J are TRBV11-3 and TRBJ1-3; D is ambiguous. This CDR3 has 11 residues. Trimming pared 5 bases from V and 9 bases from J, leaving 8 bases between. CDR1 is SGHNT, CDR2 YENEEA, per germline. This chain's CDR3 is CASSPTGTIYF. Written as DNA, the CDR3 is TGTGCCAGCAGCCCCACGGGCACCATATATTTT. Complete variable domain (other parts from reference TRBV11-3 and TRBJ1-3): EAGVVQSPRYKIIEKKQPVAFWCNPISGHNTLYWYLQNLGQGPELLIRYENEEAVDDSQLPKDRFSAERLKGVDSTLKIQPAELGDSAVYLCASSPTGTIYFGEGSWLTVV.

The chain carries TRBV5-6 and TRBJ2-7; D is uncertain. The V end was cut by 4 bases, the J end by 1 base, with 15 bases between. Germline assignment: CDR1 SGHDT and CDR2 YYEEEE. CDR3 length equals 15 residues. The CDR3 DNA reads as TGTGCCAGCAGCCCGAACCCTACGAGGTCCTACGAGCAGTACTTC. Amino acid sequence: CASSPNPTRSYEQYF. The full variable domain, rest sourced from reference TRBV5-6 and TRBJ2-7, is DAGVTQSPTHLIKTRGQQVTLRCSPKSGHDTVSWYQQALGQGPQFIFQYYEEEERQRGNFPDRFSGHQFPNYSSELNVNALLLGDSALYLCASSPNPTRSYEQYFGPGTRLTVT.

The chain carries TRBV30 and TRBJ2-1; D gene unclear. Germline CDR1 reads GTSNPN; CDR2 reads SVGIG (reference sequence). V lost 7 bases and J lost 3, with 16 bases in between. The CDR3 is 14 amino acids. CDR3 residues: CAYKKSNLYNEQFF. The CDR3 DNA is TGTGCCTACAAGAAGTCCAACCTCTACAATGAGCAGTTCTTC. The variable domain in full, completed from reference TRBV30 and TRBJ2-1, reads SQTIHQWPATLVQPVGSPLSLECTVEGTSNPNLYWYRQAAGRGLQLLFYSVGIGQISSEVPQNLSASRPQDRQFILSSKKLLLSDSGFYLCAYKKSNLYNEQFFGPGTRLTVL.

This clone was observed many times. This chain uses TRBV21-1 with TRBJ1-5; the table's D gene call, TRBD1, was not cross checked with the DNA. TRBV21-1 counts as a pseudogene. CDR3 size: 16 residues. The CDR3 here is CASSKGRGGRNQPQHF. CDR3 nucleotides: TGTGCCAGCAGCAAAGGGAGAGGGGGCCGAAATCAGCCCCAGCATTTT.

The chain carries TRBV7-6 and TRBJ1-1, with TRBD1 matching over 9 bases. Losses at the gene ends were 1 base for V and 3 bases for J; bases not matched to a gene: 9. The germline V gene has CDR1 SGHVS and CDR2 FNYEAQ. This CDR3 has 17 residues. Here the CDR3 reads CASSLGTGGMGDTEAFF. CDR3 DNA: TGTGCCAGCAGCTTAGGAACAGGGGGCATGGGTGACACTGAAGCTTTCTTT.

This clone has just one count. CDR3 region: CATSRGGTGGTEAFF. CDR3 in DNA: TGTGCCACCAGCAGAGGGGGGACAGGGGGCACTGAAGCTTTCTTT. The chain links TRBV15 to TRBJ1-1; 11 bases map to TRBD1. The CDR3 runs 15 residues. Germline values: CDR1 LNHNV, CDR2 YYDKDF (reference sequence). J lost 4 bases, V lost 1 base, and 2 bases had no gene match.

This rearrangement joins TRBV10-2 to TRBJ2-7; no firm D call. Deletions cut 3 bases from V and 6 bases from J, with 12 bases between. Germline V gene data show CDR1 as WSHSY and CDR2 as SAAADI. This CDR3 comprises 13 residues. CDR3 protein: CASSDSTGTEQYF. As DNA, the CDR3 is TGCGCCAGCAGTGACTCCACCGGTACCGAGCAGTACTTC.

This sequence joins TRBV7-9 and TRBJ2-1; weak D call: TRBD2 (6 bases). V was cut by 5 bases and J by 8 bases, with 16 bases left in between. The CDR3 contains 14 residues. Germline lookup yields CDR1 SEHNR and CDR2 FQNEAQ (reference sequence). CDR3 sequence reads: CASSAQSGGDEQFF. In DNA, the CDR3 is TGTGCCAGCAGCGCTCAAAGTGGCGGGGATGAGCAGTTCTTC.

V and J are TRBV11-1 and TRBJ1-3, with D possibly matching TRBD1 (6 bases). The germline gives CDR1 SGHAT, CDR2 FQDESV (reference sequence). V gave up 6 bases and J gave up 4 bases, with 10 bases separating them. The CDR3 totals 13 residues. CDR3 amino acids: CASRGHRGNTIYF. The CDR3 DNA sequence: TGTGCCAGCAGGGGACACCGAGGAAACACCATATATTTT.

A note on this clone: Different DNA sequences within this sample yield the same CDR3. The genes are TRBV5-1 and TRBJ2-2, with a weak D call TRBD2 (6 bases). The CDR3 covers 16 residues. Germline CDR1 and CDR2: SGHRS and YFSETQ. The V gene lost 0 bases and the J gene lost 1 base, with 10 bases spanning the gap. The CDR3 nucleotides read TGCGCCAGCAGCTTGGGGCGGGGAGTGAACACCGGGGAGCTGTTTTTT. It codes for CASSLGRGVNTGELFF. Supplemented by reference TRBV5-1 and TRBJ2-2, the full variable domain reads KAGVTQTPRYLIKTRGQQVTLSCSPISGHRSVSWYQQTPGQGLQFLFEYFSETQRNKGNFPGRFSGRQFSNSRSEMNVSTLELGDSALYLCASSLGRGVNTGELFFGEGSRLTVL.

This chain connects TRBV7-9 to TRBJ2-4; TRBD1 is a possible D gene (5 bases). The CDR3 is 15 residues long. V lost 5 bases and J 1 base, leaving 12 bases between the germline ends. The germline gives CDR1 SEHNR, CDR2 FQNEAQ (reference sequence). CDR3 amino acids: CASSASAGAKNIQYF. The CDR3 DNA reads as TGTGCCAGCAGCGCCAGCGCAGGGGCCAAAAACATTCAGTACTTC.

This sequence joins TRBV4-1 and TRBJ1-6; maybe TRBD1 (6 bases). The germline V gene has CDR1 MGHRA and CDR2 YSYEKL. The CDR3 covers 16 residues. Trimming stripped 1 base from V and 4 bases from J, with 11 bases between. The CDR3 nucleotides read TGCGCCAGCAGCCAAGGACAGGTCCCTTATAATTCACCCCTCCACTTT. Translating gives CASSQGQVPYNSPLHF.

This chain joins TRBV6-5 and TRBJ1-2; possible D gene TRBD1, 6 bases. Between the trimmed V and J ends, which lost 5 bases and 3 bases, there was a span of 13 bases. The germline CDR1 and CDR2 sequences are MNHEY and SVGAGI. The CDR3 is made up of 14 amino acids. The CDR3 DNA sequence: TGTGCCAGCAGTCGGGCGGGGGCAGACTATGGCTACACCTTC. Amino acids: CASSRAGADYGYTF.

Only a few counts were recorded for this clone. This rearrangement joins TRBV19 to TRBJ1-1; no clear D gene. Looked up from germline, CDR1 is LNHDA and CDR2 is SQIVND (reference sequence). The CDR3 runs 15 residues. Deletions cut 6 bases from V and 0 bases from J, with 14 bases between. CDR3 coding DNA: TGTGCCAGTAGGGTAGGGAGACTCATGAACACTGAAGCTTTCTTT. Its translation: CASRVGRLMNTEAFF.

The rearrangement links TRBV3-1 (or the pseudogene TRBV3-2) to TRBJ1-2; D gene uncertain. Germline CDR1 is LGHDT and CDR2 is YNNKEL (reference sequence). With 0 bases removed from V and 0 bases from J, the gap between germline ends came to 8 bases. The CDR3 covers 15 residues. The CDR3 loop is CASSQEVTTNYGYTF. CDR3 bases: TGTGCCAGCAGCCAAGAGGTGACAACTAACTATGGCTACACCTTC.

This chain connects TRBV4-2 to TRBJ2-1, with 7 bases lining up with TRBD1. V was pared by 2 bases and J by 4 bases, with 8 bases of the junction left unmatched. In germline, CDR1 is LGHNA, CDR2 YNFKEQ. The CDR3 is 16 amino acids. CDR3 sequence: CASSQSPTGIYNEQFF. The CDR3 DNA reads TGTGCCAGCAGCCAATCGCCGACAGGGATTTACAATGAGCAGTTCTTC.

The chain recombines TRBV15 with TRBJ1-6; 9 bases align to TRBD1. J lost 3 bases, V lost 9 bases, and 9 bases had no gene match. The germline gives CDR1 LNHNV, CDR2 YYDKDF (reference sequence). The CDR3 consists of 16 residues. This CDR3 is CATVGTGQGYNSPLHF. The CDR3 DNA is TGTGCCACAGTCGGGACAGGGCAAGGCTATAATTCACCCCTCCACTTT.

The chain couples TRBV11-3 to TRBJ2-1, with 10 bases aligning to TRBD1. V dropped 4 bases and J dropped 6; count of bases not matched to a gene: 6. The CDR3 spans 15 residues. Germline lookup yields CDR1 SGHNT and CDR2 YENEEA. The CDR3 coding sequence is TGTGCCAGCAGCTCGGCCGGGACAGGGGCCAATGAGCAGTTCTTC. It is translated as CASSSAGTGANEQFF.

This clone occurred once. This chain links TRBV27 with TRBJ1-1; the match to TRBD1 covers 7 bases. Germline V gene lookup returns CDR1 MNHEY and CDR2 SMNVEV (reference sequence). The V segment lost 8 bases and the J segment 0 bases; nucleotides outside the gene matches: 3. This CDR3 contains 13 residues. The CDR3 sequence: CASSRGVNTEAFF. CDR3 sequence (DNA): TGTGCCAGCTCCAGGGGGGTGAACACTGAAGCTTTCTTT.

J is TRBJ2-5 and V is TRBV7-6; 12 bases are shared with TRBD1. Unmatched junction bases numbered 7, after V lost 6 bases and J lost 5 bases. The CDR3 contains 15 residues. Germline V gene data show CDR1 as SGHVS and CDR2 as FNYEAQ. CDR3 bases: TGTGCCAGCAGTTCCGGGACAGGGGGCGCGGAGACCCAGTACTTC. Protein product: CASSSGTGGAETQYF.

The rearrangement links TRBV5-1 to TRBJ2-3; TRBD2 matches at 7 bases. Germline CDR1 and CDR2: SGHRS and YFSETQ. The CDR3 is made up of 16 amino acids. J lost 0 bases, V lost 0 bases, and 4 bases had no gene match. CDR3 loop: CASSLGTSESTDTQYF. As DNA, the CDR3 is TGCGCCAGCAGCTTGGGGACTAGTGAGAGCACAGATACGCAGTATTTT.

In nucleotides, the CDR3 is TGTGCCAGCACCGAGACAGAGACGAACACCGGGGAGCTGTTTTTT. This sequence encodes CASTETETNTGELFF. The chain employs TRBV6-5 and TRBJ2-2; tentative D call: TRBD1 (5 bases). Germline values: CDR1 MNHEY, CDR2 SVGAGI. Trimming removed 7 bases from V and 0 bases from J, with 12 bases in between. The CDR3 extends over 15 amino acids.

The V call is TRBV4-1, the J call TRBJ1-1; 7 bases fit TRBD1. The length of the CDR3 is 15 residues. Germline V gives CDR1 MGHRA, CDR2 YSYEKL. V gave up 5 bases and J gave up 0 bases; unmatched junction bases: 6. This CDR3 reads CASSKTGTVNTEAFF. CDR3 nucleotides: TGCGCCAGCAGCAAAACCGGGACAGTGAACACTGAAGCTTTCTTT.